The next 30 T cell receptor beta chains were all read from a single sample in a study of cytomegalovirus exposure and HLA in healthy donors. A multiplex PCR was run with 60 Vbeta primers and 13 Jbeta primers. Sequencing used immunoSEQ multiplex PCR; TCRdb keeps in-frame clones, though not all of them. The sample gives 210,000 or so clones, around four fifths of which show up once; about 2.5% is in the top ten. The sample comprised PBMCs. The receptors stem from an older woman in good health and CMV-seropositive.

This clone came up once. This chain joins TRBV12-5 and TRBJ1-6; D is ambiguous. V was shortened by 0 bases and J by 10 bases, with 13 bases between the two germline ends. Per germline, CDR1 LGHNT and CDR2 FRNRAP. The CDR3 is 15 residues long. The CDR3 is CASGLVVRGGSPLHF. CDR3 in DNA: TGTGCTAGTGGTTTGGTCGTTCGGGGAGGCTCACCCCTCCACTTT.

The chain recombines TRBV15 with TRBJ2-7; D possibly corresponds to TRBD1 (6 bases). CDR1 is LNHNV, CDR2 YYDKDF, per germline (reference sequence). The CDR3 runs to 15 residues. Trimming removed 5 bases from V and 1 base from J, with 15 bases in between. CDR3 residues: CATSRRQEASYEQYF. The DNA for the CDR3 is TGTGCCACCAGCCGCCGACAGGAGGCTTCCTACGAGCAGTACTTC.

This rearrangement joins TRBV12-5 to TRBJ2-3, with 10 nucleotides matching TRBD2. The germline CDR1 and CDR2 sequences are LGHNT and FRNRAP. The CDR3 length is 17 residues. The ends lost 6 bases at V and 2 bases at J; junction bases unmatched: 11. The CDR3 DNA follows: TGTGCTAGTGGCTCCCCCACTAGCGGGACGATCACAGATACGCAGTATTTT. This translates into CASGSPTSGTITDTQYF.

The chain combines TRBV4-1 with TRBJ2-5, with D tentatively TRBD1 (5 bases). The J call is doubtful: the DNA matches TRBJ2-7 better. The germline gives CDR1 MGHRA, CDR2 YSYEKL. This CDR3 is 16 amino acids long. The CDR3 region has the DNA TGCGCCAGCAGCCAAGATACACAGGCTGCCCCCTACGAGCAGTACTTC. Translated: CASSQDTQAAPYEQYF.

The sample holds a few counts of this clone. The genes are TRBV14 and TRBJ1-2, with D possibly TRBD1 on 5 matching bases. This CDR3 has 14 residues. Trimming removed 2 bases from V and 5 bases from J, with 12 bases in between. CDR1 and CDR2 from the germline V gene are SGHDN and FVKESK. The CDR3 loop reads CASSQNRPRYGYTF. The CDR3, as DNA: TGTGCCAGCAGCCAAAACAGGCCTAGGTATGGCTACACCTTC.

V usage is TRBV6-6 and J usage is TRBJ2-2, with a tentative D call TRBD2 (6 bases). Germline CDR1 MNHNY, CDR2 SVGAGI (reference sequence). The CDR3 has 15 residues. With 6 bases removed from V and 4 bases from J, the gap between germline ends came to 15 bases. CDR3 DNA sequence: TGTGCCAGCAGGCGGGAAGGGGATGGCACCGGGGAGCTGTTTTTT. Its translation: CASRREGDGTGELFF.

This clone occurred a few times. Written as DNA, the CDR3 is TGTGCCACCGAAAAAGGGGGTGCCGGGACTAGCGGGCGACCTGGCGAGGACCAGTACTTC. Translating it yields CATEKGGAGTSGRPGEDQYF. The gene calls are TRBV5-4 and TRBJ2-5; TRBD2 matches 12 bases. There are 20 residues in the CDR3. The germline gives CDR1 SGHNT, CDR2 YYREEE (reference sequence). Unmatched junction bases numbered 31, after V lost 9 bases and J lost 10 bases.

The chain combines TRBV7-6 with TRBJ2-1; no definite D call. Trimming took off 1 base at V and 10 bases at J, with 8 bases between the two ends. Per germline, CDR1 SGHVS and CDR2 FNYEAQ. This CDR3 is built from 12 residues. The CDR3 region has the DNA TGTGCCAGCAGCTTAGGCGTTTCCGAGCAGTTCTTC. It specifies CASSLGVSEQFF. Together with reference TRBV7-6 and TRBJ2-1, the CDR3 gives the full variable domain: GAGVSQSPRYKVTKRGQDVALRCDPISGHVSLYWYRQALGQGPEFLTYFNYEAQQDKSGLPNDRFSAERPEGSISTLTIQRTEQRDSAMYRCASSLGVSEQFFGPGTRLTVL.

The rearrangement links TRBV28 to TRBJ1-5, with D unresolved. The CDR3 is 16 residues long. V dropped 6 bases and J dropped 2 bases, with 17 bases sitting between them. Germline values: CDR1 MDHEN, CDR2 SYDVKM. As DNA, the CDR3 is TGTGCCAGCAGCTCCCCCGGGTTCTTTGGCAATCAGCCCCAGCATTTT. Its translation is CASSSPGFFGNQPQHF. Full variable domain (outside the CDR3, taken from reference TRBV28 and TRBJ1-5): DVKVTQSSRYLVKRTGEKVFLECVQDMDHENMFWYRQDPGLGLRLIYFSYDVKMKEKGDIPEGYSVSREKKERFSLILESASTNQTSMYLCASSSPGFFGNQPQHFGDGTRLSIL.

The chain links TRBV9 to TRBJ2-3; 7 bases match TRBD1. Germline CDR1 SGDLS, CDR2 YYNGEE. This CDR3 is built from 14 residues. With V trimmed by 3 bases and J by 2 bases, 3 bases remained unmatched. The CDR3 DNA follows: TGTGCCAGCAGCGGACAGGGCTTCACAGATACGCAGTATTTT. Protein: CASSGQGFTDTQYF.

The chain carries TRBV6-5 and TRBJ2-2; 7 bases line up with TRBD1. Germline trimming cut 6 bases from V and 0 bases from J; bases unmatched to any gene: 4. Germline CDR1 and CDR2: MNHEY and SVGAGI. The CDR3 contains 15 residues. The CDR3 region is CASRRGGANTGELFF. The CDR3 DNA reads TGTGCCAGCAGGAGAGGGGGCGCGAACACCGGGGAGCTGTTTTTT.

The chain couples TRBV4-2 to TRBJ2-7, with TRBD1 matching over 7 bases. There are 13 residues in the CDR3. Per germline, CDR1 LGHNA and CDR2 YNFKEQ. The junction had 1 base not matched to a gene; V was cut back by 2 bases and J by 3 bases. The CDR3 region is CASSQRDSYEQYF. Here the CDR3 DNA reads TGTGCCAGCAGCCAAAGGGACAGCTACGAGCAGTACTTC.

The chain recombines TRBV28 with TRBJ1-2, with D unclear. The CDR3 runs to 15 residues. V lost 2 bases, J lost 8 bases, and 18 bases lay in between. Germline V gene data show CDR1 as MDHEN and CDR2 as SYDVKM. This chain's CDR3 is CASSLLSRRADGYTF. The CDR3 bases are TGTGCCAGCAGTTTACTCAGCCGGAGGGCGGACGGCTACACCTTC.

This clone has more than one count but fewer than ten. V is TRBV4-3 and J is TRBJ1-2; TRBD1 matches at 8 bases. This CDR3 is 16 amino acids long. The germline CDR1 and CDR2 sequences are LGHNA and YSLEER. Trimming took 1 base from V and 5 from J; bases not matched to a gene: 9. The CDR3 is CASSQGGTGGFYGYTF. DNA for the CDR3: TGCGCCAGCAGCCAAGGGGGAACAGGGGGGTTTTATGGCTACACCTTC.

V is TRBV6-6 and J is TRBJ1-5; 7 bases are a match to TRBD1. Trimming took 0 bases from V and 5 from J; bases not matched to a gene: 7. This CDR3 is built from 16 residues. Germline CDR1 MNHNY, CDR2 SVGAGI (reference sequence). In DNA, the CDR3 is TGTGCCAGCAGTTACTCGACAGGGCAGCTATATCAGCCCCAGCATTTT. Its protein product is CASSYSTGQLYQPQHF.

CDR3 coding DNA: TGTGCCAGCAGCGTTGCTTCTAGGAAGGTTTTCATCTACGAGCAGTACTTC. Its protein product is CASSVASRKVFIYEQYF. V gene TRBV9 combines with J gene TRBJ2-5; no firm D call. The J call is uncertain, as TRBJ2-7 better fits the DNA end. CDR3 length: 17 residues. Germline V lookup: CDR1 SGDLS, CDR2 YYNGEE.

The rearrangement joins TRBV7-3 to TRBJ2-2, with 7 bases aligning to TRBD2. The germline V gene encodes CDR1 SGHTA and CDR2 FQGTGA. CDR3 length: 13 amino acids. V was pared by 5 bases and J by 7 bases, with 4 bases of the junction left unmatched. CDR3 residues: CASSMRGSGELFF. In nucleotides, the CDR3 is TGTGCCAGCAGCATGCGGGGGAGCGGGGAGCTGTTTTTT.

The V call is TRBV11-2, the J call TRBJ2-6; D is ambiguous. Germline values: CDR1 SGHAT, CDR2 FQNNGV. CDR3 length: 18 residues. V lost 4 bases and J 4 bases, leaving 20 bases between the germline ends. CDR3 residues: CASSYTTFMAPGANVLTF. CDR3 DNA: TGTGCCAGCAGCTATACTACGTTCATGGCCCCCGGGGCCAACGTCCTGACTTTC.

The V gene is TRBV9, the J gene TRBJ2-5; 8 bases align to TRBD1. Losses at the gene ends were 4 bases for V and 1 base for J; bases not matched to a gene: 3. Germline V gives CDR1 SGDLS, CDR2 YYNGEE. This CDR3 is 14 amino acids long. The CDR3 here is CASSIGQGQETQYF. In DNA form, the CDR3 reads TGTGCCAGCAGCATCGGACAGGGCCAAGAGACCCAGTACTTC.

The V gene is TRBV11-2, the J gene TRBJ2-7, with D possibly TRBD2 on 6 matching bases. Deletions cut 10 bases from V and 4 bases from J, with 17 bases between. Germline V CDR1 and CDR2: SGHAT, FQNNGV. This CDR3 is built from 13 residues. The CDR3 nucleotides are TGTGCCACCCGGAGGGCGGAGGGATACGAGCAGTACTTC. The encoded protein is CATRRAEGYEQYF.

CDR3 DNA sequence: TGCGCCAGCAGCTTCGGGGTTGATAGCAATCAGCCCCAGCATTTT. Translation gives CASSFGVDSNQPQHF. V usage is TRBV5-1 and J usage is TRBJ1-5; D is unresolved. The CDR3 sequence is 15 residues long. CDR1 and CDR2 from the germline V gene are SGHRS and YFSETQ. V lost 2 bases and J 0 bases, leaving 9 bases between the germline ends.

About this clone: The junction and the germline gene differ at one end; a read error may be behind it. V and J are TRBV7-9 and TRBJ1-2, with 7 bases that match TRBD1. Germline V gene lookup returns CDR1 SEHNR and CDR2 FQNEAQ (reference sequence). The CDR3 contains 16 residues. CDR3 loop: CSSSLGVGGQPNGYTF. The CDR3 coding sequence is TGTTCCAGCAGCTTAGGGGTAGGGGGACAGCCCAACGGCTACACCTTC.

The V and J genes are TRBV5-5 and TRBJ2-3; D might be TRBD2 (5 bases). V was trimmed by 3 bases and J by 6 bases, leaving 17 bases between them. This CDR3 has 15 residues. Germline CDR1 reads SGHKS; CDR2 reads YYEKEE (reference sequence). For the CDR3, the DNA is TGTGCCAGCAGCTCCCCGGGGAGTAGCGCGGATACGCAGTATTTT. Translation: CASSSPGSSADTQYF.

The rearrangement uses TRBV7-6 and TRBJ1-5; the match to TRBD1 covers 10 bases. This CDR3 region has 14 residues. CDR1 is SGHVS and CDR2 is FNYEAQ in the germline V gene. V shed 8 bases and J 4 bases; nucleotides not matched to a gene: 5. The chain's CDR3 is CASGTGVGNQPQHF. CDR3 nucleotide sequence: TGTGCCAGCGGGACAGGGGTTGGTAATCAGCCCCAGCATTTT.

This chain links TRBV5-5 with TRBJ1-1, with a weak D call TRBD1 (6 bases). CDR3 size: 13 residues. V lost 4 bases and J lost 1, with 8 bases in between. Per the germline V gene, CDR1 is SGHKS and CDR2 is YYEKEE (reference sequence). The CDR3: CASSVDRNTEAFF. The CDR3 bases are TGTGCCAGCAGCGTGGACAGGAACACTGAAGCTTTCTTT.

The chain joins TRBV5-1 to TRBJ1-3; D possibly corresponds to TRBD1 (5 bases). CDR3 length equals 14 residues. Trimming pared 1 base from V and 4 bases from J, leaving 9 bases between. CDR1 and CDR2 from the germline V gene are SGHRS and YFSETQ. The DNA for the CDR3 is TGCGCCAGCAGCTTGCAGGGAGGGGGAAACACCATATATTTT. This codes for CASSLQGGGNTIYF. Filled out from reference TRBV5-1 and TRBJ1-3, the complete variable domain reads KAGVTQTPRYLIKTRGQQVTLSCSPISGHRSVSWYQQTPGQGLQFLFEYFSETQRNKGNFPGRFSGRQFSNSRSEMNVSTLELGDSALYLCASSLQGGGNTIYFGEGSWLTVV.

This clone was observed a handful of times. The chain uses TRBV28 and TRBJ2-2; maybe TRBD1 (5 bases). The CDR3 covers 12 residues. Germline V gene data show CDR1 as MDHEN and CDR2 as SYDVKM. V lost 8 bases and J lost 1, with 5 bases in between. The CDR3 DNA is TGTGCCAGCCAGGGGAACACCGGGGAGCTGTTTTTT. This gives the protein CASQGNTGELFF.

The chain couples TRBV27 to TRBJ2-7, with D perhaps TRBD1 (6 bases). Per germline, CDR1 MNHEY and CDR2 SMNVEV (reference sequence). The CDR3 is 13 amino acids. Trimming took off 6 bases at V and 4 bases at J, with 13 bases between the two ends. As DNA, the CDR3 is TGTGCCAGCAGCCCCCAGGGGAAGTACGAGCAGTACTTC. This gives the protein CASSPQGKYEQYF.

The chain is built from TRBV6-1 and TRBJ2-7; 8 nucleotides align to TRBD2. Germline CDR1 and CDR2: MNHNS and SASEGT. The CDR3 sequence is 14 residues long. The J segment lost 3 bases and the V segment lost 8 bases, leaving 9 bases of the junction unmatched. Here the CDR3 reads CASVQLADFYEQYF. CDR3 sequence (DNA): TGTGCCAGCGTCCAACTAGCGGACTTCTACGAGCAGTACTTC.

The genes are TRBV27 and TRBJ1-2; D is ambiguous. Germline V gives CDR1 MNHEY, CDR2 SMNVEV (reference sequence). Trimming shortened V by 3 bases and J by 5 bases, and 13 bases separated the two germline ends. This CDR3 contains 14 residues. CDR3 DNA sequence: TGTGCCAGCAGTTTCTCGTGGAGGGAATATGGCTACACCTTC. Translation: CASSFSWREYGYTF.